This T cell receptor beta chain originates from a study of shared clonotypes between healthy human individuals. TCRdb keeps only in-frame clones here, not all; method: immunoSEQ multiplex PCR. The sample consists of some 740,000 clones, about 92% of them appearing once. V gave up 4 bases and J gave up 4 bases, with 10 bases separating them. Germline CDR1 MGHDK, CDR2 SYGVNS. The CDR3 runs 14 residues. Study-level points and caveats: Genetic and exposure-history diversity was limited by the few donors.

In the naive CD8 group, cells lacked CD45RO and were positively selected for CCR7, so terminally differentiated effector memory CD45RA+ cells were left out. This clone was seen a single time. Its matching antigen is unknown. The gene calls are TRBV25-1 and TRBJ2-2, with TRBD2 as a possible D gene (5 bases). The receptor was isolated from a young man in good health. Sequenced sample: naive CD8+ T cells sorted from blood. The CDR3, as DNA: TGTGCCAGCAGTGGTAACCGGGGCACCGGGGAGCTGTTTTTT. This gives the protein CASSGNRGTGELFF.